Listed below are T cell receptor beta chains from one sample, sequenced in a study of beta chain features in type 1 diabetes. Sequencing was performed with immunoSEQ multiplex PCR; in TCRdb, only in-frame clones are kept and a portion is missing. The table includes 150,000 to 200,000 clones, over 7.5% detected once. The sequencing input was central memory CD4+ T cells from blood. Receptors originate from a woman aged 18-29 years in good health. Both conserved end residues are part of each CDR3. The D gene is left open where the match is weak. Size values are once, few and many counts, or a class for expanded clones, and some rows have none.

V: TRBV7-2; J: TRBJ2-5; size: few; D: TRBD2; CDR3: CASSAGLAGVETQYF; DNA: TGTGCCAGCAGCGCAGGACTAGCGGGAGTAGAGACCCAGTACTTC
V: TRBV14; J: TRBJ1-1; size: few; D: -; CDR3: CASSQTSGREAFF; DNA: TGTGCCAGCAGCCAAACCAGTGGCCGTGAAGCTTTCTTT
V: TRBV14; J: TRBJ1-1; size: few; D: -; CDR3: CASSQGSGTEAFF; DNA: TGTGCCAGCAGCCAAGGGTCGGGGACTGAAGCTTTCTTT
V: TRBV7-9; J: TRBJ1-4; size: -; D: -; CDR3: CASSRTEGSEKLFF; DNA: TGTGCCAGCAGCCGGACAGAGGGTAGTGAAAAACTGTTTTTT
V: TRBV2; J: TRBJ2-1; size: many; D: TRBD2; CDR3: CALQSGSGSDEQFF; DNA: TGTGCCTTACAAAGTGGTAGCGGGAGCGATGAGCAGTTCTTC
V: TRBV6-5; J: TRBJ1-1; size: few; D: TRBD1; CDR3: CASRGQGGTEAFF; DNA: TGTGCCAGCAGGGGACAGGGAGGCACTGAAGCTTTCTTT
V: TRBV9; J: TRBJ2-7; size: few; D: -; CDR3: CASSEAPTSSYEQYF; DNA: TGTGCCAGCTCGGAGGCTCCCACGAGCTCCTACGAGCAGTACTTC
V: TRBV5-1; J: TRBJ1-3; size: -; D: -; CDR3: CASRTAVGNTIYF; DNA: TGCGCCAGCAGGACCGCGGTTGGAAACACCATATATTTT
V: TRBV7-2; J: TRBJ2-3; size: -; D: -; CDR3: CASSLVGGGEYKGYF; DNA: TGTGCCAGCAGCTTAGTTGGCGGGGGCGAATATAAGGGGTATTTT
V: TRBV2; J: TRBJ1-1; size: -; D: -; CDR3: CASSEQGMNTEAFF; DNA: TGTGCCAGCAGTGAACAGGGGATGAACACTGAAGCTTTCTTT
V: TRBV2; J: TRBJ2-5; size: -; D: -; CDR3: CASSAKDSQETQYF; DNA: TGTGCCAGCAGCGCGAAGGACAGCCAAGAGACCCAGTACTTC
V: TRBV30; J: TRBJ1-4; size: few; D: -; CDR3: CAWSEGSLRGGKLFF; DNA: TGTGCCTGGAGTGAGGGGAGTCTTCGGGGGGGAAAACTGTTTTTT
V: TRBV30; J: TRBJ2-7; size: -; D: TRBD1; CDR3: CAWDRGRYEQYF; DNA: TGTGCCTGGGACAGGGGACGCTACGAGCAGTACTTC
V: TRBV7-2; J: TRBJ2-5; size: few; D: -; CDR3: CASSLANLRAQYF; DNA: TGTGCCAGCAGCTTAGCGAACCTTCGGGCCCAGTACTTC
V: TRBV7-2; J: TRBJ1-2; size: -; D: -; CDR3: CASSLGGGMGGYTF; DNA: TGTGCCAGCAGCTTAGGGGGCGGTATGGGTGGCTACACCTTC
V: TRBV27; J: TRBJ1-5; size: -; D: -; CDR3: CASCPPSKLQGWQPQHF; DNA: TGTGCCAGCTGTCCCCCTAGTAAACTACAGGGCTGGCAGCCCCAGCATTTT
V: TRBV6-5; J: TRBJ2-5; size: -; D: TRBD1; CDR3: CASSVGGQGQETQYF; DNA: TGTGCCAGCAGTGTTGGGGGACAGGGTCAAGAGACCCAGTACTTC
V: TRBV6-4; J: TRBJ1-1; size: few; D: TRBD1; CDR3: CATRQGRNTEAFF; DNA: TGTGCCACCCGACAGGGGAGGAACACTGAAGCTTTCTTT
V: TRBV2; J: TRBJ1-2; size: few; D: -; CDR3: CASSERLAGDGYTF; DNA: TGTGCCAGCAGTGAACGTTTGGCAGGGGATGGCTACACCTTC
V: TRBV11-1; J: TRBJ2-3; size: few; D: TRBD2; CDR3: CASSRTSGDTDTQYF; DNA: TGTGCCAGCAGCCGGACTAGCGGAGACACAGATACGCAGTATTTT
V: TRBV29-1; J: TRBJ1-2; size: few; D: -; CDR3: CSNAPGYGFYGYTF; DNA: TGCAGCAACGCTCCAGGGTATGGATTCTATGGCTACACCTTC
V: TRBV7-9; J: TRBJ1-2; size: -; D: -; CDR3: CASSLPTGKRYGYTF; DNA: TGTGCCAGCAGCTTACCAACAGGGAAGCGGTACGGCTACACCTTC
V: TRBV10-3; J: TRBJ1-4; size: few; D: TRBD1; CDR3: CAIRGTEDNEKLFF; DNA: TGTGCCATCAGGGGGACAGAGGATAATGAAAAACTGTTTTTT
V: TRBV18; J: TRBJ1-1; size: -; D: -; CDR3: CASSPPSLTGTEAFF; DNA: TGTGCCAGCTCACCACCCTCCCTTACGGGAACTGAAGCTTTCTTT
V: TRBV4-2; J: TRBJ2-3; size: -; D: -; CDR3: CASSLRVQTQYF; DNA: TGTGCCAGCAGCCTGAGAGTCCAAACGCAGTATTTT
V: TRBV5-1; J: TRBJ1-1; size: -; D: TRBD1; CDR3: CASSLGDRGLPSRAEAFF; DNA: TGCGCCAGCAGCTTGGGGGACAGGGGCCTACCTAGTCGGGCTGAAGCTTTCTTT
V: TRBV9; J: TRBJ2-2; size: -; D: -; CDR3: CASNLQPGQGGNTGELFF; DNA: TGTGCCAGCAACCTCCAACCGGGTCAGGGCGGGAACACCGGGGAGCTGTTTTTT
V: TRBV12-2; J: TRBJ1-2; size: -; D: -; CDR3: CASRGRQVNNYGYTF; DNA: TGTGCAAGTCGGGGCAGGCAGGTCAATAACTATGGCTACACCTTC
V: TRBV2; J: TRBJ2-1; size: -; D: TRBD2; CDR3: CASSETSVNEQFF; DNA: TGTGCCAGCAGTGAGACTAGCGTTAATGAGCAGTTCTTC